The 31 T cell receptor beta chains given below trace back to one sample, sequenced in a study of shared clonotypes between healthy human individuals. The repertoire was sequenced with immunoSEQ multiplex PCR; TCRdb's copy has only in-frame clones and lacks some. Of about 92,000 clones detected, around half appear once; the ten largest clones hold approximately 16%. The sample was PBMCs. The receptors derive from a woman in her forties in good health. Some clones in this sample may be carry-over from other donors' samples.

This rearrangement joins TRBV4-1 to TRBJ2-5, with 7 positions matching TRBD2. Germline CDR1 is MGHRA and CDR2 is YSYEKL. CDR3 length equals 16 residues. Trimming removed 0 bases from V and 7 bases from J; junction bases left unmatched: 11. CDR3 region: CASSQDERGPWGTQYF. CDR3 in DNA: TGCGCCAGCAGCCAAGACGAGCGGGGCCCGTGGGGGACCCAGTACTTC.

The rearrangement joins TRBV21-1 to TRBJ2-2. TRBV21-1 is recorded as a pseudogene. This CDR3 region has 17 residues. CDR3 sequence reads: CASSKGAGAGCTGELFF. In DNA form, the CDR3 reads TGTGCCAGCAGCAAAGGGGCAGGGGCGGGATGCACCGGGGAGCTGTTTTTT.

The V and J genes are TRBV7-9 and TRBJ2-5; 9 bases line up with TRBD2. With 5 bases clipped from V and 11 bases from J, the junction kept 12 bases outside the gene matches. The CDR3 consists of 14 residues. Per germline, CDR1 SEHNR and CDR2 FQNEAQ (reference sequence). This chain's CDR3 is CASSPGVAGEEQYF. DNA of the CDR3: TGTGCCAGCAGCCCCGGGGTAGCGGGAGAGGAGCAGTACTTC.

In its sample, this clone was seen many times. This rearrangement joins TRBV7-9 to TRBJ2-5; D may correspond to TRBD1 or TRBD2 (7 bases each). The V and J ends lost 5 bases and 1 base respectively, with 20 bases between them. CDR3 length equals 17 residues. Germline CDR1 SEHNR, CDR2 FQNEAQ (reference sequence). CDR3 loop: CASSRREGAGLQETQYF. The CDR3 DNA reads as TGTGCCAGCAGCCGCAGGGAGGGGGCTGGGCTCCAAGAGACCCAGTACTTC.

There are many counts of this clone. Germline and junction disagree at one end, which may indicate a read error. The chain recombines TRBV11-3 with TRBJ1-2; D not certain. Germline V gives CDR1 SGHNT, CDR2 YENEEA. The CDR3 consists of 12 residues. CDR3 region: CDSTLDGYGYTF. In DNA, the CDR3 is TGTGACAGCACTCTAGACGGCTATGGCTACACCTTC.

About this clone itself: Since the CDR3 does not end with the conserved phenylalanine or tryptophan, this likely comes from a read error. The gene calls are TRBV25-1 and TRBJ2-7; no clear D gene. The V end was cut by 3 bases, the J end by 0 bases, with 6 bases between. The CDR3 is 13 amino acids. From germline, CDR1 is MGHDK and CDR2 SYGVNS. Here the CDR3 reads CASSESYSYEQYS. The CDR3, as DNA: TGTGCCAGCAGTGAGTCCTACTCCTACGAGCAGTACTCC.

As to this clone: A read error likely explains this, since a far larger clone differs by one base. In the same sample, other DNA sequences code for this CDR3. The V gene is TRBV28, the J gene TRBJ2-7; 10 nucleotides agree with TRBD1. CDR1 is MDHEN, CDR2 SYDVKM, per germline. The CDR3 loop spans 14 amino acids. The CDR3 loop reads CASSQDRGKGEQYF. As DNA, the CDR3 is TGTGCCAGCAGTCAGGACAGGGGGAAGGGAGAGCAATACTTC.

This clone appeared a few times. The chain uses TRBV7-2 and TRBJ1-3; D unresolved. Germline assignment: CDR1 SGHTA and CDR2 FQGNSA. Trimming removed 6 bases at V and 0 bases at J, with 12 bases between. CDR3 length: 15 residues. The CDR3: CASSSRWVSGNTIYF. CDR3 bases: TGTGCCAGCAGTTCCCGATGGGTCTCTGGAAACACCATATATTTT. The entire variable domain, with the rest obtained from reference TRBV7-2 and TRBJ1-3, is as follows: GAGVSQSPSNKVTEKGKDVELRCDPISGHTALYWYRQSLGQGLEFLIYFQGNSAPDKSGLPSDRFSAERTGGSVSTLTIQRTQQEDSAVYLCASSSRWVSGNTIYFGEGSWLTVV.

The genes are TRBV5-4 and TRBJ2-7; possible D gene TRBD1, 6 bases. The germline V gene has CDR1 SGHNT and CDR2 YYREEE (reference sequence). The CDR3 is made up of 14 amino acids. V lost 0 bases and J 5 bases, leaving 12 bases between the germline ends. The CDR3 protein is CASSLDPQGDEQYF. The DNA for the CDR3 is TGTGCCAGCAGCTTGGATCCACAGGGCGACGAGCAGTACTTC.

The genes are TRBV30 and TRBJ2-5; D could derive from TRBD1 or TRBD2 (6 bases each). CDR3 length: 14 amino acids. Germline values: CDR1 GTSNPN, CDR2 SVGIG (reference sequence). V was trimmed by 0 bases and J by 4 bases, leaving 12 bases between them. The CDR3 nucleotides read TGTGCCTGGAGTGTAGGAGGGGGATCAGAGACCCAGTACTTC. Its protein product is CAWSVGGGSETQYF.

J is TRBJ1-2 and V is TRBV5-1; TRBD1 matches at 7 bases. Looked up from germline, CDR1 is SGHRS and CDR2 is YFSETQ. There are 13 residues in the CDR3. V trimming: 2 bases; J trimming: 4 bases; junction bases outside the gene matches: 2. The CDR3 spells CASSLGQVYGYTF. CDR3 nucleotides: TGCGCCAGCAGCTTAGGACAGGTCTATGGCTACACCTTC.

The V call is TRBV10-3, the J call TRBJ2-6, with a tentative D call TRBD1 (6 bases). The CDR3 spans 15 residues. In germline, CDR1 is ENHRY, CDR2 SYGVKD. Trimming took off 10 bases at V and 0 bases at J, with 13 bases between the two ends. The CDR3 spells CATQGLGSGANVLTF. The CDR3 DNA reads TGTGCCACACAGGGCCTTGGCTCTGGGGCCAACGTCCTGACTTTC.

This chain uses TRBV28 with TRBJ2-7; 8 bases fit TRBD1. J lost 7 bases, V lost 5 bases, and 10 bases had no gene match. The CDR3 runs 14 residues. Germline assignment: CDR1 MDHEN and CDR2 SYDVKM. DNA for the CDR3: TGTGCCAGCAGTCTCACCTACAGGGGGAGGGAGCAGTACTTC. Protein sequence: CASSLTYRGREQYF. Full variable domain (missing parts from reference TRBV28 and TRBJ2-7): DVKVTQSSRYLVKRTGEKVFLECVQDMDHENMFWYRQDPGLGLRLIYFSYDVKMKEKGDIPEGYSVSREKKERFSLILESASTNQTSMYLCASSLTYRGREQYFGPGTRLTVT.

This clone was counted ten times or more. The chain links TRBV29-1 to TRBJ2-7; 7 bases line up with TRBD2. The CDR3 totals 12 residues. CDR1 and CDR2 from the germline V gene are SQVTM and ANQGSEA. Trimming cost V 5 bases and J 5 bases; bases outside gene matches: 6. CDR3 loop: CSVLVAGDEQYF. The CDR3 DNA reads TGCAGCGTTCTCGTCGCGGGGGACGAGCAGTACTTC.

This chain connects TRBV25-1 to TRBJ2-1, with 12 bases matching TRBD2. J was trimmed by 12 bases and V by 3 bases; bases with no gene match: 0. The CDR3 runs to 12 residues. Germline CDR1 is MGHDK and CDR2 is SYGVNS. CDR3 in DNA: TGTGCCAGCAGTGAGACTAGCGGGAGGCAGTTCTTC. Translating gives CASSETSGRQFF.

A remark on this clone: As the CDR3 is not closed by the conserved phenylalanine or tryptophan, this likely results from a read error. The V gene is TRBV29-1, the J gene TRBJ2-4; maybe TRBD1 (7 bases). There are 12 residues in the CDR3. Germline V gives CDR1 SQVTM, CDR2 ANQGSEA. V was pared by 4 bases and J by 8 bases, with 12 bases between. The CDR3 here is CSVGQGGDIQYL. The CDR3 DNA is TGCAGCGTTGGACAGGGCGGGGACATTCAGTACCTC.

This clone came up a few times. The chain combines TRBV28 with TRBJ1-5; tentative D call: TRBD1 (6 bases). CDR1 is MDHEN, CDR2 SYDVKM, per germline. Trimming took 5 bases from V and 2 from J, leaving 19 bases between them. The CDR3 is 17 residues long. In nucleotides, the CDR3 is TGTGCCAGCAGTCCGCCACCCATGGGGGGCGGCAATCAGCCCCAGCATTTT. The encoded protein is CASSPPPMGGGNQPQHF. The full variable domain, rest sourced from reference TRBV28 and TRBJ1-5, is DVKVTQSSRYLVKRTGEKVFLECVQDMDHENMFWYRQDPGLGLRLIYFSYDVKMKEKGDIPEGYSVSREKKERFSLILESASTNQTSMYLCASSPPPMGGGNQPQHFGDGTRLSIL.

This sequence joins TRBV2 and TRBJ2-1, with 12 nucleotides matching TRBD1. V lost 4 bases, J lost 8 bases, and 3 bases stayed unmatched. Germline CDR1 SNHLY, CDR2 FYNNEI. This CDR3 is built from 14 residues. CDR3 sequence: CASSGDRGLDEQFF. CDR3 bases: TGTGCCAGCAGTGGGGACAGGGGGCTGGATGAGCAGTTCTTC.

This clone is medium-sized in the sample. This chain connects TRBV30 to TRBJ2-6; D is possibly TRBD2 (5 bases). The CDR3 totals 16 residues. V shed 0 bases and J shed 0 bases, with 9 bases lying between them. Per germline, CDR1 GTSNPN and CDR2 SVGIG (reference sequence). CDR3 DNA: TGTGCCTGGAGTGTTACGGGGTTCTCTGGGGCCAACGTCCTGACTTTC. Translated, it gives CAWSVTGFSGANVLTF.

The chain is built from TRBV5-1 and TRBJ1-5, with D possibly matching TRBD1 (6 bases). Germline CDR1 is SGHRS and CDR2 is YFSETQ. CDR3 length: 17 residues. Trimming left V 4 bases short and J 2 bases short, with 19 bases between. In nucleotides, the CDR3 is TGCGCCAGCAGCCCGACAATAGGGGGTAGCGGCAATCAGCCCCAGCATTTT. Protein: CASSPTIGGSGNQPQHF.

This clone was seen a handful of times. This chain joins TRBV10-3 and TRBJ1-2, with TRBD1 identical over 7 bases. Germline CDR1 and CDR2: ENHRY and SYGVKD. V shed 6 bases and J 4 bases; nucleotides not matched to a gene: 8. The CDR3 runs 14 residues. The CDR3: CAISLQGLGYGYTF. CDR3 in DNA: TGTGCCATCAGCCTACAGGGGCTTGGCTATGGCTACACCTTC.

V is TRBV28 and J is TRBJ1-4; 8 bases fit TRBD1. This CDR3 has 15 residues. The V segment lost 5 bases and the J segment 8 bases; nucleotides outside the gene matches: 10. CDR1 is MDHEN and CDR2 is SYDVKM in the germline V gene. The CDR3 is CASSQRTGFREKLFF. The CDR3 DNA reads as TGTGCCAGCAGTCAACGGACAGGGTTCAGGGAAAAACTGTTTTTT.

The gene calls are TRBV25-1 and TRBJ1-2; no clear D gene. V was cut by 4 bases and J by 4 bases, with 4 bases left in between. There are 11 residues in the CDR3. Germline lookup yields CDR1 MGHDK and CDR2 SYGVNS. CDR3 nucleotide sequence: TGTGCCAGCAGTGGATTCTATGGCTACACCTTC. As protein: CASSGFYGYTF.

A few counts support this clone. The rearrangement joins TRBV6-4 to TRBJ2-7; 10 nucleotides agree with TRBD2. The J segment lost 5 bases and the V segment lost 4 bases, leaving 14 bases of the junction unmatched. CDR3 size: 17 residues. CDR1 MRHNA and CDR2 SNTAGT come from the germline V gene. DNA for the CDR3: TGTGCCAGCAGTGCCGTGCTAGCGGGAGAAGGAGTTGACGAGCAGTACTTC. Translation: CASSAVLAGEGVDEQYF.

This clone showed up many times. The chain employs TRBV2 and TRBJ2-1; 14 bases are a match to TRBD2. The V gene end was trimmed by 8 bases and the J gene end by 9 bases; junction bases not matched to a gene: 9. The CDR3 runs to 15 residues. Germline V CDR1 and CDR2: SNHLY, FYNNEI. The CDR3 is CASGLTSGREGEQFF. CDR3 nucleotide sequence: TGTGCCAGCGGATTGACTAGCGGGAGGGAGGGTGAGCAGTTCTTC.

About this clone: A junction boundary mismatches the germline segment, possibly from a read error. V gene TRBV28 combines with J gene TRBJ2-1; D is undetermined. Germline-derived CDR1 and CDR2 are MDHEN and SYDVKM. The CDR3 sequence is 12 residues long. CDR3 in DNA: TGTGTCAGCAGTTTAGTTCGTCAGCGGCAGTTCTTC. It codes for CVSSLVRQRQFF.

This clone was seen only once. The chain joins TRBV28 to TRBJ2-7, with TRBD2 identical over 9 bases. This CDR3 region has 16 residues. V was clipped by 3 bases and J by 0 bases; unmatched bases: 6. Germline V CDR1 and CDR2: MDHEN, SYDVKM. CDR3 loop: CASSLGSGRLSYEQYF. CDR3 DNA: TGTGCCAGCAGTTTGGGTAGCGGGAGACTCTCCTACGAGCAGTACTTC.

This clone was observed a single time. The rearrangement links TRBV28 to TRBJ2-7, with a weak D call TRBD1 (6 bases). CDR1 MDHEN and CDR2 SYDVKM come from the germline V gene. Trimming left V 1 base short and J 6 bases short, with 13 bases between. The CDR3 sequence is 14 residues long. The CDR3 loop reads CASSLFGRGREQYF. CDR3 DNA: TGTGCCAGCAGTTTATTCGGCAGGGGCCGCGAGCAGTACTTC. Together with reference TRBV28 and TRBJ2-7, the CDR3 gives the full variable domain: DVKVTQSSRYLVKRTGEKVFLECVQDMDHENMFWYRQDPGLGLRLIYFSYDVKMKEKGDIPEGYSVSREKKERFSLILESASTNQTSMYLCASSLFGRGREQYFGPGTRLTVT.

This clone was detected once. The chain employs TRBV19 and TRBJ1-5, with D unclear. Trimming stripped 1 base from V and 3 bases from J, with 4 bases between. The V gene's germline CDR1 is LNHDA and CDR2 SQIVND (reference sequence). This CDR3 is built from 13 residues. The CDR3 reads CASSIGTNQPQHF. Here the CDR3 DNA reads TGTGCCAGTAGTATAGGCACCAATCAGCCCCAGCATTTT.

In DNA, the CDR3 is TGCAGCGTTTCACAGGGTTCCTACGAGCAGTACTTC. It encodes CSVSQGSYEQYF. This sequence joins TRBV29-1 and TRBJ2-7, with D tentatively TRBD1 (6 bases). This CDR3 comprises 12 residues. Germline CDR1 reads SQVTM; CDR2 reads ANQGSEA. The V end was cut by 5 bases, the J end by 1 base, with 9 bases between.

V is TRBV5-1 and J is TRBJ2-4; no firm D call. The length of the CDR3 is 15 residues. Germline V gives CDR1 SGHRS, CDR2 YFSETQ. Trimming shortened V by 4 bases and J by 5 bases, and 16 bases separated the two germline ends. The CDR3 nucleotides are TGCGCCAGCAGCACAACGCTGGACCCCCAAAACATTCAGTACTTC. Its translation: CASSTTLDPQNIQYF.